The clone carrying this T cell receptor beta chain was seen more than once but under ten times. Its specificity is not known. The data derive from a study of vaccination and CD4 T cells after COVID-19. Treatment specified: roughly ten-day PBMC culture with coronavirus spike peptide pools or control peptides (ViraFEST assay). V dropped 6 bases and J dropped 4 bases, with 16 bases sitting between them. Germline V gene lookup returns CDR1 SNHLY and CDR2 FYNNEI. This CDR3 comprises 15 residues. The Oncomine TCR Beta short-read assay sequenced DNA from cultured CD4+ T cells. TCRdb independently ran MiXCR on the PCR reads; one entry per CDR3 protein. The sample yields about 12,000 distinct CDR3 sequences, 20% to 25% seen once.

Here the sequenced sample was CD4+ T cells from blood, cultured in vitro, taken before SARS-CoV-2 vaccination. This clonotype was obtained from a human donor who received a COVID-19 vaccine. The V call is TRBV2, the J call TRBJ1-3; D gene uncertain. The CDR3, as DNA: TGTGCCAGCAGAAAGGAGGAGGTTTCCGGAAACACCATATATTTT. It is translated as CASRKEEVSGNTIYF.